Below, 9 T cell receptor beta chains from the same sample are listed, as sequenced in a study of control samples from healthy donors and cancer patients. Some clones are missing from TCRdb's copy, which holds only in-frame ones; the method was immunoSEQ multiplex PCR. There are fewer than 200,000 clones in the sample; approximately 94% occur only once, and roughly 1.5% lies in the top ten. The sequenced material came from blood. The receptors were sampled from a man younger than 45 in good health.

The chain recombines TRBV2 with TRBJ1-1; 10 nucleotides agree with TRBD1. CDR1 is SNHLY and CDR2 is FYNNEI in the germline V gene. V shed 10 bases and J 1 base; nucleotides not matched to a gene: 3. CDR3 length equals 13 residues. Written as DNA, the CDR3 is TGTGCCACCGGACAGGGGGAGAACACTGAAGCTTTCTTT. Amino acids: CATGQGENTEAFF.

The CDR3 is CASSPWTSQETQYF. The DNA of the CDR3 is TGCGCCAGCAGCCCCTGGACTAGTCAAGAGACCCAGTACTTC. V gene TRBV5-1 combines with J gene TRBJ2-5, with 7 nucleotides matching TRBD2. The V and J ends lost 4 bases and 2 bases, in that order; junction bases with no gene match: 5. The CDR3 totals 14 residues. Germline assignment: CDR1 SGHRS and CDR2 YFSETQ.

The rearrangement joins TRBV6-1 to TRBJ1-4; D is unclear. V lost 3 bases and J 8 bases, leaving 13 bases between the germline ends. Germline assignment: CDR1 MNHNS and CDR2 SASEGT. CDR3 size: 14 residues. The CDR3 here is CASSELGSGEKLFF. The DNA of the CDR3 is TGTGCCAGCAGTGAGTTGGGGTCCGGAGAAAAACTGTTTTTT.

This clone was observed once. The chain carries TRBV6-2 or TRBV6-3 and TRBJ2-7; D is perhaps TRBD1 (5 bases). The CDR3 runs to 11 residues. CDR1 is MNHEY and CDR2 is SVGEGT in the germline V gene. Trimming removed 5 bases from V and 5 bases from J, with 7 bases in between. The CDR3 spells CASSRGHEQYF. CDR3 in DNA: TGTGCCAGCAGTAGGGGCCACGAGCAGTACTTC.

The J gene is TRBJ1-2, the V gene TRBV5-4; a possible D gene is TRBD1 (5 bases). Between the trimmed V and J ends, which lost 3 bases and 5 bases, there was a span of 8 bases. Germline V gene sequence: CDR1 SGHNT, CDR2 YYREEE (reference sequence). CDR3 length: 12 amino acids. CDR3 amino acids: CASSSDTYGYTF. In DNA, the CDR3 is TGTGCCAGCAGCTCGGACACGTATGGCTACACCTTC.

The V gene is TRBV4-2, the J gene TRBJ2-1; 9 nucleotides align to TRBD2. The CDR3 consists of 14 residues. The germline V gene has CDR1 LGHNA and CDR2 YNFKEQ. J was trimmed by 7 bases and V by 3 bases; bases with no gene match: 4. The CDR3 DNA follows: TGTGCCAGCAGCCAGATAGCGGGAGCGAATGAGCAGTTCTTC. Amino acids: CASSQIAGANEQFF.

This rearrangement joins TRBV30 to TRBJ1-1; unclear D gene. The CDR3 consists of 12 residues. V was clipped by 7 bases and J by 2 bases, with 11 bases between them. Germline CDR1 is GTSNPN and CDR2 is SVGIG (reference sequence). The CDR3 coding sequence is TGTGCCTTCTCGGGGATTAACACTGAAGCTTTCTTT. This codes for CAFSGINTEAFF.

V and J are TRBV5-1 and TRBJ1-4; TRBD1 is a possible D gene (5 bases). The V end was cut by 4 bases, the J end by 8 bases, with 21 bases between. Germline CDR1 and CDR2: SGHRS and YFSETQ. The CDR3 runs to 16 residues. The CDR3 DNA is TGCGCCAGCAGCGCCGGGGCAACAGGACTGAACGAAAAACTGTTTTTT. Translation gives CASSAGATGLNEKLFF. The full variable domain, completed using reference TRBV5-1 and TRBJ1-4, is KAGVTQTPRYLIKTRGQQVTLSCSPISGHRSVSWYQQTPGQGLQFLFEYFSETQRNKGNFPGRFSGRQFSNSRSEMNVSTLELGDSALYLCASSAGATGLNEKLFFGSGTQLSVL.

This clone was observed a single time. In the same sample, other DNA sequences code for this CDR3. This chain connects TRBV9 to TRBJ1-2; perhaps TRBD1 as D (5 bases). The CDR3 extends over 15 amino acids. The germline CDR1 and CDR2 sequences are SGDLS and YYNGEE. The V end lost 0 bases, the J end lost 4 bases, and 13 bases lay between the germline ends. In nucleotides, the CDR3 is TGTGCCAGCAGCGTAGTCGACAGCCCCTCCTATGGCTACACCTTC. It yields the protein CASSVVDSPSYGYTF.